Given below is one T cell receptor (beta chain) in context. Antigen specificity is unknown. The repertoire was sequenced with immunoSEQ multiplex PCR; TCRdb's copy has only in-frame clones and lacks some. Among 35,000 to 45,000 clones listed, around 87% were seen once. This sample was included in a study of OX40 agonist ivuxolimab in advanced cancers. Study outcomes and limitations: Clonal expansion in partial responders at 0.1-3.0 mg/kg ranked among the lowest. Averaging showed that CD8+ T cells had more expanded clones than CD4+ did.

Germline V gene sequence: CDR1 SGHTA, CDR2 FQGNSA. V lost 1 base and J 4 bases, leaving 7 bases between the germline ends. CDR3 length: 13 residues. The receptor comes from an adult with an advanced solid tumor such as melanoma, head and neck, liver or kidney cancer. This chain uses TRBV7-2 with TRBJ1-2; no definite D call. Source: CD4+ or CD8+ T cells sorted from blood, taken in a trial of the OX40 agonist ivuxolimab. CDR3 amino acids: CASSLGRSYGYTF. The CDR3 nucleotides are TGTGCCAGCAGCTTAGGTCGCAGCTATGGCTACACCTTC.